This T cell receptor (beta chain) was observed in a study of T-cell memory formation after mild COVID-19. V trimming: 9 bases; J trimming: 1 base; junction bases outside the gene matches: 4. Germline CDR1 and CDR2: MNHEY and SVGEGT. The CDR3 is made up of 13 amino acids. Using its own MiXCR run on the 5' RACE reads, TCRdb lists one record per CDR3 protein. The sample shows 350,000 to 450,000 distinct CDR3 sequences, 20% of them seen only once. Sequencing was carried out using PBMCs or a T cell subset sorted from them (not recorded which). The chain carries TRBV6-2 or TRBV6-3 and TRBJ2-7; the match to TRBD1 covers 9 bases. The TCR comes from an adult woman who had mild COVID-19 (a few samples of this study predate the infection). Cell type and time point are not known. CDR3 protein: CASRTGASYEQYF. CDR3 coding DNA: TGTGCCAGTAGGACAGGGGCGTCCTACGAGCAGTACTTC.